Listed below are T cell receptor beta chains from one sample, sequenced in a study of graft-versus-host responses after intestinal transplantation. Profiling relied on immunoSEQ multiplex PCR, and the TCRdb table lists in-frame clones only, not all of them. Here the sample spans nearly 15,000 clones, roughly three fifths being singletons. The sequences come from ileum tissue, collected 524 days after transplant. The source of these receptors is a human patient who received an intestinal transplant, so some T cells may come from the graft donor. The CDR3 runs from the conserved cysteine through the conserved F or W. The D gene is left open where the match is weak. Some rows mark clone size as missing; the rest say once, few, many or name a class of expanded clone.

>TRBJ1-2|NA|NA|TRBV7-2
CASSPDRLNGYTF
TGTGCCAGCAGCCCCGACAGGCTAAATGGCTACACCTTC
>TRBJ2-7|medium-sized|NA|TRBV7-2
CASSLEVQAWGGPSYEQYF
TGTGCCAGCAGCTTAGAGGTTCAGGCTTGGGGGGGCCCTTCCTACGAGCAGTACTTC
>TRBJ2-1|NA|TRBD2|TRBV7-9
CASSPGRLAGGDEQFF
TGTGCCAGCAGCCCCGGAAGACTAGCGGGGGGGGATGAGCAGTTCTTC
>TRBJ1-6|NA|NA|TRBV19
CASSQPRGDSPLHF
TGTGCCAGTAGTCAACCTCGGGGGGATTCACCCCTCCACTTT
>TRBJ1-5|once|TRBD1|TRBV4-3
CASSQDRQGDQPQHF
TGCGCCAGCAGCCAAGATAGGCAGGGGGATCAGCCCCAGCATTTT
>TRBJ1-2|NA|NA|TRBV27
CASSYASGGYGYTF
TGTGCCAGCAGTTATGCCTCGGGTGGGTATGGCTACACCTTC
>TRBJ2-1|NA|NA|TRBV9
CASSVASTETSTYEQFF
TGTGCCAGCAGCGTAGCATCAACCGAGACTAGTACATATGAGCAGTTCTTC
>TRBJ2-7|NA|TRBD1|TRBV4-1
CASSQARDSSYEQYF
TGCGCCAGCAGCCAAGCCCGGGACAGCTCCTACGAGCAGTACTTC
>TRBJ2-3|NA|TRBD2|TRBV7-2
CASSSGLAGDTQYF
TGTGCCAGCAGCTCCGGACTAGCGGGGGATACGCAGTATTTT
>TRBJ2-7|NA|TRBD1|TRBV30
CAWGQGAGEQYF
TGTGCCTGGGGACAGGGGGCGGGGGAGCAGTACTTC
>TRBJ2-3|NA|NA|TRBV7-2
CASSLRGMYVDTQYF
TGTGCCAGCAGCTTAAGGGGGATGTATGTAGATACGCAGTATTTT
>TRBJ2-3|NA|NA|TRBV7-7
CASSLGGDTDTQYF
TGTGCCAGCAGTTTGGGCGGGGACACAGATACGCAGTATTTT
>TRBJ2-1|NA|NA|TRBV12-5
CASGFRYNEQFF
TGTGCTAGTGGTTTTCGCTACAATGAGCAGTTCTTC
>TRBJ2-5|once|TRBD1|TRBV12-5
CASGPSQGQETQYF
TGTGCTAGTGGTCCATCACAGGGGCAAGAGACCCAGTACTTC
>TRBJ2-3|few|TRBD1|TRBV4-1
CASSHSDRGEHTQYF
TGCGCCAGCAGCCACTCGGACAGGGGGGAACATACGCAGTATTTT
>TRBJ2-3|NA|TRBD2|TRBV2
CASSSGGADTQYF
TGTGCCAGCAGTAGCGGGGGGGCAGATACGCAGTATTTT
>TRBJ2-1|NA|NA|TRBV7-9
CASSPRGQLYNEQFF
TGTGCCAGCAGCCCTCGCGGGCAGCTCTACAATGAGCAGTTCTTC
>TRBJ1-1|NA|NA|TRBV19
CASTTTGTPNTEAFF
TGTGCCAGTACCACGACCGGGACACCGAACACTGAAGCTTTCTTT
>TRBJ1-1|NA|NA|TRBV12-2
CASRLGDRGNTEAFF
TGTGCAAGTCGCTTAGGGGACAGGGGTAACACTGAAGCTTTCTTT
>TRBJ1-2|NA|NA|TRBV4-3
CASSQDRPEGYGYTF
TGCGCCAGCAGCCAAGATAGACCCGAGGGCTATGGCTACACCTTC
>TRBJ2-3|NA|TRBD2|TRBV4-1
CASSQKLAGTDTQYF
TGCGCCAGCAGCCAAAAGCTAGCGGGGACAGATACGCAGTATTTT
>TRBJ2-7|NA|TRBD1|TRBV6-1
CASSWDRPSYEQYF
TGTGCCAGCAGCTGGGACAGGCCATCCTACGAGCAGTACTTC
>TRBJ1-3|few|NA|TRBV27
CASSLTGHPISGNTIYF
TGTGCCAGCAGTTTAACGGGACACCCGATCTCTGGAAACACCATATATTTT
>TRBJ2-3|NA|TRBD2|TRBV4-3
CASSQDYALVERGWTDTQYF
TGCGCCAGCAGCCAAGATTATGCTTTGGTGGAGCGGGGGTGGACAGATACGCAGTATTTT
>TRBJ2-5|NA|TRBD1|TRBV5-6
CASRPTGGQETQYF
TGTGCCAGCAGACCAACAGGGGGACAAGAGACCCAGTACTTC
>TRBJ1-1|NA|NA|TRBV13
CASRRTEMNTEAFF
TGTGCCAGCAGACGGACAGAGATGAACACTGAAGCTTTCTTT
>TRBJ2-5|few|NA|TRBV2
CASSVAAGAQYF
TGTGCCAGCAGTGTGGCCGCAGGGGCCCAGTACTTC
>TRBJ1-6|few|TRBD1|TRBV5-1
CASSVGQGDSPLHF
TGCGCCAGCAGTGTGGGACAGGGTGATTCACCCCTCCACTTT
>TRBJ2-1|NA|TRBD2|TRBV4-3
CASSQDRWASGGPGRKFF
TGCGCCAGCAGCCAAGATAGGTGGGCTAGCGGGGGGCCGGGGAGAAAGTTCTTC
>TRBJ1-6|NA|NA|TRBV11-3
CASRGGSPLHF
TGTGCCAGCAGGGGGGGTTCACCCCTCCACTTT
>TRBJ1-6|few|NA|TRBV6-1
CASSEVEGVRSPLHF
TGTGCCAGCAGTGAGGTCGAGGGGGTTCGGTCACCCCTCCACTTT
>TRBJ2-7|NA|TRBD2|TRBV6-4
CASIGTSGHSYEQYF
TGTGCCAGTATAGGGACTAGCGGTCACTCCTACGAGCAGTACTTC
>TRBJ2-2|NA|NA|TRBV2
CASKERSTGELFF
TGTGCCAGCAAGGAGAGGAGCACCGGGGAGCTGTTTTTT
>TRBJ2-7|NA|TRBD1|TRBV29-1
CSVEEEGGYYEQYF
TGCAGCGTTGAAGAAGAAGGGGGCTACTACGAGCAGTACTTC
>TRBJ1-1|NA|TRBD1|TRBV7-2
CASSSPQGVSTEAFF
TGTGCCAGCAGCTCCCCCCAGGGGGTGAGCACTGAAGCTTTCTTT
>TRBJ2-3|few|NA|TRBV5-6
CASSPLAGSTDTQYF
TGTGCCAGCAGCCCCCTGGCGGGGAGCACAGATACGCAGTATTTT
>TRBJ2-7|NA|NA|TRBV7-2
CASSYTHSSYEQYF
TGTGCCAGCAGTTATACTCACAGCTCCTACGAGCAGTACTTC
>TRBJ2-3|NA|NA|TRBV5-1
CASSLDSSTDTQYF
TGCGCCAGCAGCTTGGACAGTAGCACAGATACGCAGTATTTT
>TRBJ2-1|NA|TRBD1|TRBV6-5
CASSRQGYSYNEQFF
TGTGCCAGCAGTAGACAGGGGTATTCCTACAATGAGCAGTTCTTC
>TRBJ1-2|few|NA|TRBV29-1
CSVGGGGSNYGYTF
TGCAGCGTGGGGGGCGGGGGTTCTAACTATGGCTACACCTTC
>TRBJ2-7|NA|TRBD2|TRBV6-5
CASSWRGGGYEQYF
TGTGCCAGCAGTTGGCGGGGGGGCGGCTACGAGCAGTACTTC
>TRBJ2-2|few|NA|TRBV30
CAWSVTPAVAGNGELFF
TGTGCCTGGAGTGTAACCCCCGCGGTAGCCGGGAACGGGGAGCTGTTTTTT
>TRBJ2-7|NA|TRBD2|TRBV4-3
CASSQERSGGPYEQYF
TGCGCCAGCAGCCAAGAGAGGTCGGGGGGGCCCTACGAGCAGTACTTC
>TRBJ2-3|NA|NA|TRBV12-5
CASGLDRSTDTQYF
TGTGCTAGTGGACTCGACAGAAGCACAGATACGCAGTATTTT